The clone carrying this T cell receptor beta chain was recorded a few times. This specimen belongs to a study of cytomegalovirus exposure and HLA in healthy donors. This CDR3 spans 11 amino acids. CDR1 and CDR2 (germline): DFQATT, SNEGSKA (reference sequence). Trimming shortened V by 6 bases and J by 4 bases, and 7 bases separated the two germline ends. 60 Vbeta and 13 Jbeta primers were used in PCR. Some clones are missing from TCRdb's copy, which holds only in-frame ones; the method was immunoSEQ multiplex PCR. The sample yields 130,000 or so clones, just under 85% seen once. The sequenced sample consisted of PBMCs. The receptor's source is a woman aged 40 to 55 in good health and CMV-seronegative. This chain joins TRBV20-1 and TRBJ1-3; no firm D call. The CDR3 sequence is CSARAGNTIYF. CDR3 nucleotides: TGCAGTGCACGTGCGGGAAACACCATATATTTT.